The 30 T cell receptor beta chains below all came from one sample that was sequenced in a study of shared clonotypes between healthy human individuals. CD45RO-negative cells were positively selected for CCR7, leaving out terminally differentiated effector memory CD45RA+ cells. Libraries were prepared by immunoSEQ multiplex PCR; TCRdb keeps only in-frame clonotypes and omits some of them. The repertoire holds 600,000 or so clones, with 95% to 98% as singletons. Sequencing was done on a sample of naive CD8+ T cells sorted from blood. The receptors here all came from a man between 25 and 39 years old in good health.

The CDR3: CASSQGPGAGTQETQYF. The CDR3 coding sequence is TGCGCCAGCAGCCAAGGCCCGGGGGCGGGTACCCAAGAGACCCAGTACTTC. This chain joins TRBV4-1 and TRBJ2-5; tentatively, D is TRBD1 or TRBD2 (6 bases each). In germline, CDR1 is MGHRA, CDR2 YSYEKL. This CDR3 region has 17 residues. The V end lost 1 base, the J end lost 1 base, and 16 bases lay between the germline ends.

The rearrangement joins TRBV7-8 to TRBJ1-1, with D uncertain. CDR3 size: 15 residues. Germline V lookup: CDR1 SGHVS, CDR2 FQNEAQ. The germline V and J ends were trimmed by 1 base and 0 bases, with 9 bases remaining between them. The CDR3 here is CASSLGPAMNTEAFF. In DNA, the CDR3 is TGTGCCAGCAGCTTAGGTCCTGCCATGAACACTGAAGCTTTCTTT.

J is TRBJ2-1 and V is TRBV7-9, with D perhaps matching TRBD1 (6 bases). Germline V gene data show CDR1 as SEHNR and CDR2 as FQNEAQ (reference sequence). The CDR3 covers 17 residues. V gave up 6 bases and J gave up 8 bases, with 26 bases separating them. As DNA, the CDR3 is TGTGCCAGCAGGTGGGGGCTGGGAGCCCAAATGGCTGATGAGCAGTTCTTC. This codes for CASRWGLGAQMADEQFF.

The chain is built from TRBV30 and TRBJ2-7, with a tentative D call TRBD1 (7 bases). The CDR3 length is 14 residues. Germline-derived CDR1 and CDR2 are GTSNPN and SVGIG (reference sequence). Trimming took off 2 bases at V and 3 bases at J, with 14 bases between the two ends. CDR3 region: CAWSTAGGFYEQYF. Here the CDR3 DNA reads TGTGCCTGGAGTACCGCAGGGGGGTTCTACGAGCAGTACTTC.

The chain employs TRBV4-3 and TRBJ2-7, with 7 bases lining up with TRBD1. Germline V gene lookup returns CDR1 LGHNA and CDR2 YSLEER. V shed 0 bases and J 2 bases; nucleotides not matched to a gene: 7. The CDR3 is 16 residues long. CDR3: CASSQDIGTDTYEQYF. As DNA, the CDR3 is TGCGCCAGCAGCCAAGACATCGGGACAGATACCTACGAGCAGTACTTC.

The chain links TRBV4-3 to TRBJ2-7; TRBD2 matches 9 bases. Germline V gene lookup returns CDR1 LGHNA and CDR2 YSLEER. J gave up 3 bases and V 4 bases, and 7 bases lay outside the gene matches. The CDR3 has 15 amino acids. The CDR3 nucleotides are TGCGCCAGCAGCCCGGGGGCGGGAGGGATCTACGAGCAGTACTTC. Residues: CASSPGAGGIYEQYF.

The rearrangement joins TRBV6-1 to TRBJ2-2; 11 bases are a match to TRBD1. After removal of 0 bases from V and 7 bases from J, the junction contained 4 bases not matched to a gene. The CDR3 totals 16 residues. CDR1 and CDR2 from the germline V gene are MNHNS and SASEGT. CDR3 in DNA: TGTGCCAGCAGTGAAGCAGGACAGGGGGCAAACGGGGAGCTGTTTTTT. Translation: CASSEAGQGANGELFF.

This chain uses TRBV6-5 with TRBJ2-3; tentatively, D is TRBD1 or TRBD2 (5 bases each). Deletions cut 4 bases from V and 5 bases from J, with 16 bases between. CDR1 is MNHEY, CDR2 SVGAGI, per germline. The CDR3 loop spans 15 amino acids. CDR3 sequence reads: CASSSLDGAGDTQYF. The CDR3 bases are TGTGCCAGCAGTTCCCTGGACGGGGCGGGAGATACGCAGTATTTT.

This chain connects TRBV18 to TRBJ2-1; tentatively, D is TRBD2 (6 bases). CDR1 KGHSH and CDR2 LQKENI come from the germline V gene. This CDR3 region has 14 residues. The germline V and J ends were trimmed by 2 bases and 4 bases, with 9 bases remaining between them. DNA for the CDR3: TGTGCCAGCTCACCAGGGGGGTTTTACAATGAGCAGTTCTTC. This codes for CASSPGGFYNEQFF.

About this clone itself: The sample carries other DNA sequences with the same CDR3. The CDR3 sequence: CASSLGREQFF. CDR3 DNA sequence: TGTGCCAGCAGCTTAGGGCGAGAGCAGTTCTTC. The chain couples TRBV7-9 to TRBJ2-1; D not certain. The germline V gene has CDR1 SEHNR and CDR2 FQNEAQ (reference sequence). V was clipped by 1 base and J by 10 bases, with 5 bases between them. The CDR3 runs 11 residues.

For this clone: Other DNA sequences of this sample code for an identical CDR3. The CDR3 DNA sequence: TGCGCCAGCAGCCCCGGCACGAGCTCCTACAATGAGCAGTTCTTC. Residues: CASSPGTSSYNEQFF. The rearrangement joins TRBV5-1 to TRBJ2-1; D is unclear. Looked up from germline, CDR1 is SGHRS and CDR2 is YFSETQ. The CDR3 spans 15 residues. V gave up 4 bases and J gave up 0 bases, with 11 bases separating them.

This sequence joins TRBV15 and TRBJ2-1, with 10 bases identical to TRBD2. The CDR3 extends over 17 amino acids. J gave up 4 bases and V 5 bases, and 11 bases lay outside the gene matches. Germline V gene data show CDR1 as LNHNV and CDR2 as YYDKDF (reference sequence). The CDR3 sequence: CATSPLGLAGVYNEQFF. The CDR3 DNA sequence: TGTGCCACCAGCCCCCTTGGGCTAGCGGGGGTGTACAATGAGCAGTTCTTC.

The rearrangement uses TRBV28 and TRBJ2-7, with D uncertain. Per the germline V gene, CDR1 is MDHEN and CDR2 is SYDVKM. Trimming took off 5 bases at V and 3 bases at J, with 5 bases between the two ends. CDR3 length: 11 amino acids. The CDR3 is CASSDNYEQYF. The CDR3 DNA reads TGTGCCAGCAGTGACAACTACGAGCAGTACTTC.

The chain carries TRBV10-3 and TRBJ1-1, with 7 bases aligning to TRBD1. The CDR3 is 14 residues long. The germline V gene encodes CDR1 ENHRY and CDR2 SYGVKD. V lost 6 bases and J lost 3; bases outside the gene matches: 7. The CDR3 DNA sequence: TGTGCCATCAGGCGACAGGGAGGAGACACTGAAGCTTTCTTT. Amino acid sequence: CAIRRQGGDTEAFF.

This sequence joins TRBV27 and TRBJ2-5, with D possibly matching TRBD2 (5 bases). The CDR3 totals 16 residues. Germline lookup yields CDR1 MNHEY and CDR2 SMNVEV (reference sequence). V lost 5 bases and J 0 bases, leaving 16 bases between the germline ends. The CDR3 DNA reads TGTGCCAGCAGTGGGAGAGATACACAGTACCAAGAGACCCAGTACTTC. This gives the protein CASSGRDTQYQETQYF.

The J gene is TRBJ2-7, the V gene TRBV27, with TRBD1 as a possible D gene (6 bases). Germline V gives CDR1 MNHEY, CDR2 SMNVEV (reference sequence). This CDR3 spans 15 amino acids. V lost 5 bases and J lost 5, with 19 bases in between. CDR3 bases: TGTGCCAGCAGTCAACAGGGAGCACCCTCTGACGAGCAGTACTTC. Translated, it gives CASSQQGAPSDEQYF.

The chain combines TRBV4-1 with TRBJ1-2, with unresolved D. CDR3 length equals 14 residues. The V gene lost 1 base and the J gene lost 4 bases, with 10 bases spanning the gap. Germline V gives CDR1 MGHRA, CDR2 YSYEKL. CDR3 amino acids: CASSQVSRSYGYTF. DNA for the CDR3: TGCGCCAGCAGCCAAGTAAGTAGAAGCTATGGCTACACCTTC.

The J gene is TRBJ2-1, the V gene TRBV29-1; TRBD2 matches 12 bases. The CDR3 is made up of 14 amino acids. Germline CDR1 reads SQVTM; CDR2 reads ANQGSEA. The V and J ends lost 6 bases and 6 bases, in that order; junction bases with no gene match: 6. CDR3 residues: CSVPTSGSGNEQFF. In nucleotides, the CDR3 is TGCAGCGTACCGACTAGCGGGAGTGGCAATGAGCAGTTCTTC.

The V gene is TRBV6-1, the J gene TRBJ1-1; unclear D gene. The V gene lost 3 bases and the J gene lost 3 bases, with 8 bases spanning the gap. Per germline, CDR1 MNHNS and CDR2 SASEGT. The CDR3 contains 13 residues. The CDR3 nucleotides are TGTGCCAGCAGTGACGGGTTGGACACTGAAGCTTTCTTT. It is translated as CASSDGLDTEAFF.

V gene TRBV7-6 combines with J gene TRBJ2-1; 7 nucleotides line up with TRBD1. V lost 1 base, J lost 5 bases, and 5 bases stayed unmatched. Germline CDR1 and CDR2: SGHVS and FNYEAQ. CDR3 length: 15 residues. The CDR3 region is CASSLETGSNNEQFF. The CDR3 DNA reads TGTGCCAGCAGCTTAGAGACAGGGTCCAACAATGAGCAGTTCTTC.

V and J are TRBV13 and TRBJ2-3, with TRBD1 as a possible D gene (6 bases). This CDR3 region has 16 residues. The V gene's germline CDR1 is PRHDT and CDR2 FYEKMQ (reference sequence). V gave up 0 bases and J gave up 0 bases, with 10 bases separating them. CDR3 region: CASSLGGGRSTDTQYF. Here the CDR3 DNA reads TGTGCCAGCAGCTTAGGAGGGGGACGGAGCACAGATACGCAGTATTTT.

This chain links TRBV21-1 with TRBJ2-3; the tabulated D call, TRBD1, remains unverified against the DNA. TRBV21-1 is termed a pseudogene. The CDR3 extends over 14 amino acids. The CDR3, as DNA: TGTGCCAGCATCAGGACAGGGGGCACAGATACGCAGTATTTT. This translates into CASIRTGGTDTQYF.

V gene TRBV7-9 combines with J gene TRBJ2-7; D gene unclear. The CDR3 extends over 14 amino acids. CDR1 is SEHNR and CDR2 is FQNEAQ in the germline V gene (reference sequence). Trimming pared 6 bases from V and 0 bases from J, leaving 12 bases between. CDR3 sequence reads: CASRPRAHSYEQYF. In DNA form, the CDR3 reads TGTGCCAGCAGACCCCGGGCCCACTCCTACGAGCAGTACTTC.

DNA of the CDR3: TGTGCCAGCAGCTTAGCGACGGGAGGTTACGAGCAGTACTTC. It translates to CASSLATGGYEQYF. The rearrangement links TRBV7-2 to TRBJ2-7; 7 nucleotides line up with TRBD2. Unmatched junction bases numbered 3, after V lost 0 bases and J lost 4 bases. CDR1 and CDR2 from the germline V gene are SGHTA and FQGNSA. The CDR3 runs 14 residues.

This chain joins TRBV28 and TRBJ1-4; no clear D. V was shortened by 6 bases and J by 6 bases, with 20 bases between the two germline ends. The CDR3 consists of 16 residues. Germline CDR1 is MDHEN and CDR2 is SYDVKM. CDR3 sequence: CASSPWNWEKDEKLFF. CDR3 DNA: TGTGCCAGCAGCCCGTGGAATTGGGAGAAGGATGAAAAACTGTTTTTT.

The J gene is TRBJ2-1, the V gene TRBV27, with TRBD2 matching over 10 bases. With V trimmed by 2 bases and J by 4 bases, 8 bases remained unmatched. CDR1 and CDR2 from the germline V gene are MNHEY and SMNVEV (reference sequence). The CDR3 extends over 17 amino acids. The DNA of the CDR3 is TGTGCCAGCAGTTTACCTCTAGCGGGAGCCTCATACAATGAGCAGTTCTTC. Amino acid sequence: CASSLPLAGASYNEQFF.

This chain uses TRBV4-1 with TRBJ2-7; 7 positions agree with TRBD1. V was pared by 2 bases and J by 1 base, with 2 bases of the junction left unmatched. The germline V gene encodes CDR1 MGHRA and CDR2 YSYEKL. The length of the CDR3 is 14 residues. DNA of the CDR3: TGCGCCAGCAGCCAACAACAGGGGTCCTACGAGCAGTACTTC. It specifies CASSQQQGSYEQYF.

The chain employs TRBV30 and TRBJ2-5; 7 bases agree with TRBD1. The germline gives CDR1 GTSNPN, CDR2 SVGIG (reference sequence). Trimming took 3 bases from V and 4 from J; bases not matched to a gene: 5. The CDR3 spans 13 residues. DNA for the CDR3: TGTGCCTGGAGCCCCAACAGGGGAGAGACCCAGTACTTC. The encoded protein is CAWSPNRGETQYF.

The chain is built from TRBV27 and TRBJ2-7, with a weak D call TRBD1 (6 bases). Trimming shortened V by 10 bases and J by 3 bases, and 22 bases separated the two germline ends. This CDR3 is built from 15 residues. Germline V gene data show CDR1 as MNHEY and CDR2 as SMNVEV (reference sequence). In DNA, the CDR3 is TGTGCCACGTCCCGCACATCAGGGGTAGTCTACGAGCAGTACTTC. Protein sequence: CATSRTSGVVYEQYF.

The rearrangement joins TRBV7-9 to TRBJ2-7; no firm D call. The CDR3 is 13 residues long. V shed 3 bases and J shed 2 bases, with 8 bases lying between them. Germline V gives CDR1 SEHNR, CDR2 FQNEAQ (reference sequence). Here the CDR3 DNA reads TGTGCCAGCAGCTTCGTGGGGACCTACGAGCAGTACTTC. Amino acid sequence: CASSFVGTYEQYF.